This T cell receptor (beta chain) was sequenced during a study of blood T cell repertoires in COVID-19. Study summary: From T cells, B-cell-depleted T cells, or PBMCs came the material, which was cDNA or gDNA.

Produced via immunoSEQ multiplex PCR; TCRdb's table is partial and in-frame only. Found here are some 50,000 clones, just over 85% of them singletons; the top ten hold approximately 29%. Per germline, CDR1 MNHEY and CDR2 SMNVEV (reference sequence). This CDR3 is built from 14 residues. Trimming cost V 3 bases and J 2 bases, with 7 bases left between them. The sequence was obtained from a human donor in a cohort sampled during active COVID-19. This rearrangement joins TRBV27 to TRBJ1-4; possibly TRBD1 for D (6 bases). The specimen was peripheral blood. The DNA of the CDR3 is TGTGCCAGCAGTTTTGACAGGACTAATGAAAAACTGTTTTTT. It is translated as CASSFDRTNEKLFF.